Listed below are T cell receptor beta chains from one sample, sequenced in a study of beta chain features in type 1 diabetes. Method: immunoSEQ multiplex PCR; TCRdb's copy keeps in-frame clones and lacks some. The data show 900,000 or so clones, roughly a sixth seen once. The material sequenced was naive CD4+ T cells from blood. These TCRs come from a woman under 30 in good health. The CDR3 runs from the conserved cysteine through the conserved F or W. A D gene is named only where the DNA matches it firmly. Size is omitted from some rows. Given values are once, few, many or a class for expanded clones.

j_call d_call clone_size v_call cdr3_nt cdr3_aa
TRBJ2-3 - few TRBV18 TGTGCCAGCTCACCACCGGGCAGTACAGATACGCAGTATTTT CASSPPGSTDTQYF
TRBJ2-5 - - TRBV19 TGTGCCAGTAGTCGGAACCCACAAGAGACCCAGTACTTC CASSRNPQETQYF
TRBJ1-2 - few TRBV29-1 TGCAGCGTTGAAGTTCTTGAGGCGGGCTACACCTTC CSVEVLEAGYTF
TRBJ2-5 TRBD2 few TRBV29-1 TGCAGCGCCGGGACTACACAAGAGACCCAGTACTTC CSAGTTQETQYF
TRBJ2-7 TRBD2 - TRBV7-6 TGTGCCAGCAGCTTAGCGGGGCTAGCGGGAGATTACGAGCAGTACTTC CASSLAGLAGDYEQYF
TRBJ2-5 - few TRBV7-2 TGTGCCAGCAGCTCAGGTGGACAAGAGACCCAGTACTTC CASSSGGQETQYF
TRBJ2-2 - - TRBV7-8 TGTGCCAGCAGCTTGCAAACAGTTTCCGGGGAGCTGTTTTTT CASSLQTVSGELFF
TRBJ2-7 - once TRBV7-6 TGTGCCAGCAGCTTAGCGCCAGGGAGGGAGCAGTACTTC CASSLAPGREQYF
TRBJ2-5 - - TRBV7-9 TGTGCCAGCAGCTTAGAGTCGAAGACCCAGTACTTC CASSLESKTQYF
TRBJ2-2 TRBD2 - TRBV7-2 TGTGCCAGCAGCTTAGCGGCCGGGACTAGCGGGCAAGGCGGGGAGCTGTTTTTT CASSLAAGTSGQGGELFF
TRBJ1-2 TRBD1 - TRBV28 TGTGCCAGCAGCTCCGACAGGGTTCATGGCTACACCTTC CASSSDRVHGYTF
TRBJ1-3 - few TRBV28 TGTGCCAGTAGACCAACGGGAGGAAACACCATATATTTT CASRPTGGNTIYF
TRBJ1-5 - few TRBV2 TGTGCCAGCAGTGAAGATCGTGCGGGCAATCAGCCCCAGCATTTT CASSEDRAGNQPQHF
TRBJ2-2 - few TRBV6-5 TGTGCCAGCACTGAGGGTTCGGCGAACACCGGGGAGCTGTTTTTT CASTEGSANTGELFF
TRBJ2-7 - - TRBV6-1 TGTGCCAGCGGGCTATTCTCCTACGAGCAGTACTTC CASGLFSYEQYF
TRBJ1-1 - few TRBV28 TGTGCCAGCCGACGGGCACGGAACCTGAACACTGAAGCTTTCTTT CASRRARNLNTEAFF
TRBJ2-1 TRBD2 few TRBV29-1 TGCAGCGTTTTAGCGGGTTACAATGAGCAGTTCTTC CSVLAGYNEQFF
TRBJ2-4 - few TRBV6-6 TGTGCCAGCAGCCATAGATCAGCGATAGCCAAAAACATTCAGTACTTC CASSHRSAIAKNIQYF
TRBJ2-3 TRBD2 few TRBV15 TGTGCCACCAGCAGAGATAGGTGGGGACTAGCGTCGGGTACGCAGTATTTT CATSRDRWGLASGTQYF
TRBJ2-5 TRBD2 few TRBV9 TGTGCCAGCAGCGGACCGGGGTGGGAGGGCCTTGAGACCCAGTACTTC CASSGPGWEGLETQYF
TRBJ2-1 TRBD2 - TRBV7-2 TGTGCCAGCAGCTCTCCAGTGGTATGGGGGAGGGCCTACAATGAGCAGTTCTTC CASSSPVVWGRAYNEQFF
TRBJ2-1 - few TRBV7-8 TGTGCCAGCAGACAAGTGGAGGGCCGGCAGTTCTTC CASRQVEGRQFF
TRBJ1-2 - few TRBV6-5 TGTGCCAGCAGCCCGACAGCTGGGAAGGGCTACACCTTC CASSPTAGKGYTF
TRBJ2-7 - - TRBV27 TGTGCCAGCAGTTTGGGGTTGACCTCCTACGAGCAGTACTTC CASSLGLTSYEQYF
TRBJ2-7 - few TRBV5-1 TGCGCCAGCAGCGCCTTGGGGGCCTACGAGCAGTACTTC CASSALGAYEQYF
TRBJ2-7 TRBD2 few TRBV6-1 TGTGCCAGCAGTGATGGGGACTACGCCTACGAGCAGTACTTC CASSDGDYAYEQYF
TRBJ2-1 TRBD2 once TRBV7-2 TGTGCCAGCAGCCCATTTAGCGGGAGGGCCTACAATGAGCAGTTCTTC CASSPFSGRAYNEQFF
TRBJ2-3 - - TRBV27 TGTGCCAGCAGTTTATCGTATCAGACAGGCACGCAGTATTTT CASSLSYQTGTQYF